This TCR beta chain was sequenced for a study of T cells in Graves' hyperthyroidism and ophthalmopathy. This clonotype was found a few times. It was RNA transcripts that yielded the amplified TCR beta CDR3 regions. A set of HTBI primers served as the primers for a first-round RT-PCR of the TCR CDR3. MiXCR was run by TCRdb on the multiplex PCR reads, yielding one entry per CDR3 protein. Altogether over 550,000 distinct CDR3 sequences are present, 16% being singletons, with the ten largest covering under 20%. Hyperthyroidism of Graves' type that showed no ophthalmopathy progression within 18 months was stable. Extraction of PBMCs used 8.5 to 10 ml of fresh peripheral blood. The receptor was isolated from a woman in her late teens or twenties with Graves' hyperthyroidism. Material: blood.

The CDR3 sequence: CASTDDRAANIQYF. In DNA, the CDR3 is TGTGCCAGCACCGATGACAGGGCGGCAAACATTCAGTACTTC. The rearrangement joins TRBV12-3 or TRBV12-4 to TRBJ2-4; 7 positions match TRBD1. Trimming removed 7 bases from V and 6 bases from J; junction bases left unmatched: 9. The CDR3 runs 14 residues.